Reported below is one T cell receptor beta chain. The protocol was immunoSEQ multiplex PCR, while the TCRdb copy is restricted to in-frame clones and leaves out a portion. The table has some 43,000 clones, about 82% seen once. Time point defined: blood 4 weeks post-SBRT, at nephrectomy. Noted treatment: 15 Gy SBRT to primary tumor, nephrectomy 4 weeks later. Nephrectomy followed 15 Gy stereotactic body radiation by 4 weeks. This record comes from a study of radiation and T cells in renal cell carcinoma. CDR3 length equals 17 residues. Germline CDR1 SGHDN, CDR2 FVKESK. With V trimmed by 0 bases and J by 0 bases, 4 bases remained unmatched.

The source is a woman between 70 and 85 years old with renal cell carcinoma. The chain combines TRBV14 with TRBJ2-3, with 9 bases fitting TRBD2. Source: blood, taken from a patient whose treatment included radiotherapy and nephrectomy. The CDR3 sequence is CASSQEKAGGSTDTQYF. Here the CDR3 DNA reads TGTGCCAGCAGCCAAGAGAAGGCGGGGGGGAGCACAGATACGCAGTATTTT.